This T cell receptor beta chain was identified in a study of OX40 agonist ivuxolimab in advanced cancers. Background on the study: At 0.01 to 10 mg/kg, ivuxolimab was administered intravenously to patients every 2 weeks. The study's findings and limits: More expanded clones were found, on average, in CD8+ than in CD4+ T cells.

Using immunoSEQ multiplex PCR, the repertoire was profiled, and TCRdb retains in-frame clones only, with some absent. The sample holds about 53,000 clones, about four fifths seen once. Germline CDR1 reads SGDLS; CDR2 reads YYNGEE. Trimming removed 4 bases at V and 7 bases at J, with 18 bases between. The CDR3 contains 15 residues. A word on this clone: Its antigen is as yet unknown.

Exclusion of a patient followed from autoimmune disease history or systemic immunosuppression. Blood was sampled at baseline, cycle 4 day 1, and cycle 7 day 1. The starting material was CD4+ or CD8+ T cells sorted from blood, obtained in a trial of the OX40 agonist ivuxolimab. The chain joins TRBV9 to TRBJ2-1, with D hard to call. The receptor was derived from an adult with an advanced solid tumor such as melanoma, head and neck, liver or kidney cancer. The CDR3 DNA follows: TGTGCCAGCAGCTCCCAGGCAACCCCACAGAATGAGCAGTTCTTC. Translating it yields CASSSQATPQNEQFF.